Below, one T cell receptor beta chain is given with its context. The sample originates from a study of T cells in localized non-small cell lung cancer. The germline CDR1 and CDR2 sequences are LNHNV and YYDKDF (reference sequence). CDR3 size: 15 residues. Trimming pared 0 bases from V and 6 bases from J, leaving 11 bases between. Sequenced by immunoSEQ multiplex PCR; TCRdb stores in-frame clones only, minus some. The repertoire consists of approximately 70,000 clones, with 86% occurring once and the leading ten covering about a fifth. The sequencing here drew on peripheral blood, taken before any cancer treatment. The sequence was obtained from a male donor older than 55 with stage III squamous cell lung carcinoma. The chain employs TRBV15 and TRBJ2-2; perhaps TRBD2 as D (6 bases). The CDR3 DNA follows: TGTGCCACCAGCAGAGACACCCCGGGGGCCGGGGAGCTGTTTTTT. Protein product: CATSRDTPGAGELFF.